The source of this T cell receptor beta chain is a study of T cells after posttransplantation cyclophosphamide. A marrow graft followed busulfan-fludarabine conditioning, with cyclophosphamide on days +3 and +4. On this clone: Antigen specificity is unknown.

Study-wide points: Blood and skin or GI T cell repertoires showed limited TRB overlap. Donor CD8+ memory clones often dominated recipient blood repertoires at later times. Recipient CMV seropositivity and CMV reactivation strongly tracked TRB clonality.

Assay: immunoSEQ multiplex PCR; the TCRdb copy retains only in-frame clones and omits some. The sample records 15,000 to 20,000 clones, around 94% being singletons. V lost 0 bases and J 3 bases, leaving 9 bases between the germline ends. This CDR3 has 14 residues. Germline V gene lookup returns CDR1 SGHDN and CDR2 FVKESK. The genes are TRBV14 and TRBJ2-7, with D perhaps matching TRBD1 (6 bases). Sample: CD4+ T cells sorted from blood, taken after allogeneic stem cell transplant with posttransplant cyclophosphamide. The source of this sequence is a male patient between 55 and 70 years old who received an allogeneic stem cell transplant from a related donor and was CMV-positive. Some T cells may arise from the graft donor. The CDR3 loop reads CASSQDRGYYEQYF. The CDR3 nucleotides read TGTGCCAGCAGCCAAGACAGGGGTTACTACGAGCAGTACTTC.